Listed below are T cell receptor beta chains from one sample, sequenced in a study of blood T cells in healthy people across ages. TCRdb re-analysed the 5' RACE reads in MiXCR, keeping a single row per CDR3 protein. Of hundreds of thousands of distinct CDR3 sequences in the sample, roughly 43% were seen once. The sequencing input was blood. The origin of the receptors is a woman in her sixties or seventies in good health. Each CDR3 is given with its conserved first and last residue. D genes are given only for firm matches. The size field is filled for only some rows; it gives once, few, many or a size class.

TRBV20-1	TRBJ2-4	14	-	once	CSARVPLAKNIQYF	TGCAGTGCTAGAGTCCCGTTAGCCAAAAACATTCAGTACTTC
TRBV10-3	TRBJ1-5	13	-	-	CAIREQEFQPQHF	TGTGCCATCAGGGAACAGGAGTTTCAGCCCCAGCATTTT
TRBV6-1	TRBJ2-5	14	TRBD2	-	CASKFQLAVETQYF	TGTGCCAGCAAATTCCAACTAGCGGTTGAGACCCAGTACTTC
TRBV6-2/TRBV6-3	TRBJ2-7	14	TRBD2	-	CASNKAGAVDEQYF	TGTGCCAGCAATAAAGCGGGAGCGGTTGACGAGCAGTACTTC
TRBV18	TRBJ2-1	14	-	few	CASSPVGFSGEQFF	TGTGCCAGCTCACCGGTCGGGTTCTCTGGTGAGCAGTTCTTC
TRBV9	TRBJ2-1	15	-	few	CASSVETAVYNEQFF	TGTGCCAGCAGCGTAGAAACAGCGGTATACAATGAGCAGTTCTTC
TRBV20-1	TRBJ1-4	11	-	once	CSARVNEKLFF	TGCAGTGCTAGGGTTAATGAAAAACTGTTTTTT
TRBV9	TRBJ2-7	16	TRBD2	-	CASSVDLAGEYNEQYF	TGTGCCAGCAGCGTAGATCTAGCGGGGGAATACAATGAGCAGTACTTC
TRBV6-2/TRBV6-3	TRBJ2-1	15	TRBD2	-	CASSYPGLASNEQFF	TGTGCCAGCAGTTACCCTGGACTAGCCTCCAATGAGCAGTTCTTC
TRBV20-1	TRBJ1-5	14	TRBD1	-	CSAKGQSSNQPQHF	TGCAGTGCTAAGGGACAGAGCAGCAATCAGCCCCAGCATTTT
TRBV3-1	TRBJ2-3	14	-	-	CASSQDTGTDTQYF	TGTGCCAGCAGCCAAGATACGGGCACAGATACGCAGTATTTT
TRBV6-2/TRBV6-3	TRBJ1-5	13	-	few	CASSAQLNQPQHF	TGTGCCAGCAGTGCCCAACTCAATCAGCCCCAGCATTTT
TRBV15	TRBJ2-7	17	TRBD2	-	CATSSYSLPGLVYEQYF	TGTGCCACCAGCAGTTATTCCTTACCGGGACTAGTGTACGAGCAGTACTTC
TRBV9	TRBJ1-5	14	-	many	CASSAKPGGLPQHF	TGTGCCAGCAGCGCCAAGCCCGGAGGTTTACCCCAGCATTTT
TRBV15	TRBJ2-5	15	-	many	CATSRDFGGGETQYF	TGTGCCACCAGCAGAGACTTCGGGGGCGGGGAGACCCAGTACTTC
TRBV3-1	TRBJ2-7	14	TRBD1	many	CASSLSMTGGEQYF	TGTGCCAGCAGCCTCTCCATGACAGGGGGAGAGCAGTACTTC
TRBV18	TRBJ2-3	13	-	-	CASSPPEVDTQYF	TGTGCCAGCTCACCACCGGAGGTAGATACGCAGTATTTT
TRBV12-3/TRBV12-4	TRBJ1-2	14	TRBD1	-	CASSFPQGAQGYTF	TGTGCCAGCAGTTTTCCCCAGGGGGCTCAAGGGTACACCTTC
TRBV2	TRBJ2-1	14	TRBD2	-	CASRPGLAGGEQFF	TGTGCCAGCCGGCCGGGACTAGCGGGGGGGGAGCAGTTCTTC
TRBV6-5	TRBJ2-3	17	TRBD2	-	CASRFSSGRDSTDTQYF	TGTGCCAGCAGGTTCTCTAGCGGGAGGGATAGCACAGATACGCAGTATTTT
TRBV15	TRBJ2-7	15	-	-	CATSKDTGNSYEQYF	TGTGCCACCAGCAAAGACACCGGGAACTCCTACGAGCAGTACTTC
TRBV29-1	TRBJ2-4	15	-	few	CSPEHRVSSKNIQYF	TGCAGCCCAGAGCACAGGGTTTCGTCCAAAAACATTCAGTACTTC
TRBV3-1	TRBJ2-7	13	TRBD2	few	CASRGLAGYEQYF	TGTGCCAGCCGCGGACTAGCGGGCTACGAGCAGTACTTC
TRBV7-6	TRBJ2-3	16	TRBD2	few	CASSLEASGVTDTQYF	TGTGCCAGCAGCTTAGAGGCTAGCGGGGTCACAGATACGCAGTATTTT
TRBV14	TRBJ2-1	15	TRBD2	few	CASSQGGAGGYEQFF	TGTGCCAGCAGCCAAGGAGGAGCGGGAGGTTATGAGCAGTTCTTC